This entry lists 32 T cell receptor beta chains sequenced from one sample in a study of cytomegalovirus exposure and HLA in healthy donors. Assay: immunoSEQ multiplex PCR; the TCRdb copy retains only in-frame clones and omits some. The repertoire includes about 200,000 clones, less than 90% of them detected once, and 4.5% to 7% sits in the top ten. Sequences were obtained from PBMCs. These receptors were collected from a woman younger than 30 in good health and CMV-seronegative.

This chain connects TRBV4-2 to TRBJ1-3, with D hard to call. The length of the CDR3 is 13 residues. Germline V lookup: CDR1 LGHNA, CDR2 YNFKEQ. Trimming pared 8 bases from V and 0 bases from J, leaving 8 bases between. The CDR3 protein is CASSGNSGNTIYF. Here the CDR3 DNA reads TGTGCCAGCTCGGGGAACTCTGGAAACACCATATATTTT.

CDR3 sequence (DNA): TGTGCCAGCAGTGAATACCGGGGCGGCACTGAAGCTTTCTTT. It yields the protein CASSEYRGGTEAFF. This chain joins TRBV2 and TRBJ1-1; possibly TRBD1 for D (5 bases). V was cut by 2 bases and J by 4 bases, with 11 bases left in between. CDR3 length: 14 residues. CDR1 and CDR2 from the germline V gene are SNHLY and FYNNEI.

J is TRBJ1-5 and V is TRBV28; a possible D gene is TRBD1 (6 bases). Trimming left V 4 bases short and J 5 bases short, with 15 bases between. This CDR3 spans 15 amino acids. The germline CDR1 and CDR2 sequences are MDHEN and SYDVKM. The CDR3 DNA reads TGTGCCAGCAGTTCGGGGTCGGGGGCTCATCAGCCCCAGCATTTT. Its protein product is CASSSGSGAHQPQHF.

The chain couples TRBV5-1 to TRBJ1-1, with unresolved D. V dropped 4 bases and J dropped 4 bases, with 17 bases sitting between them. The CDR3 totals 15 residues. CDR1 is SGHRS and CDR2 is YFSETQ in the germline V gene. The CDR3 loop is CASSLREGGSTEAFF. Written as DNA, the CDR3 is TGCGCCAGCAGCCTTCGGGAGGGCGGTTCCACTGAAGCTTTCTTT.

The chain recombines TRBV11-2 with TRBJ2-1; no firm D call. The germline V gene encodes CDR1 SGHAT and CDR2 FQNNGV. This CDR3 contains 15 residues. Trimming cost V 5 bases and J 7 bases, with 18 bases left between them. This chain's CDR3 is CASSTPVVSHNEQFF. The CDR3 region has the DNA TGTGCCAGCAGCACCCCAGTGGTCAGCCATAATGAGCAGTTCTTC.

The chain employs TRBV5-6 and TRBJ2-1; D ambiguous. V was shortened by 4 bases and J by 10 bases, with 9 bases between the two germline ends. Germline CDR1 and CDR2: SGHDT and YYEEEE. The CDR3 extends over 11 amino acids. The CDR3 nucleotides are TGTGCCAGCAGCCAGACGGTGGAGCAGTTCTTC. It specifies CASSQTVEQFF.

The rearrangement links TRBV9 to TRBJ2-7; D may be TRBD1 (6 bases). The V end was cut by 4 bases, the J end by 6 bases, with 17 bases between. Germline V gene lookup returns CDR1 SGDLS and CDR2 YYNGEE. The CDR3 loop spans 14 amino acids. CDR3 in DNA: TGTGCCAGCAGCCTCAGGGGTCCCCCCGGCGAGCAGTACTTC. Its translation is CASSLRGPPGEQYF.

The rearrangement joins TRBV30 to TRBJ1-2, with 9 bases lining up with TRBD1. The junction had 7 bases not matched to a gene; V was cut back by 4 bases and J by 4 bases. Germline CDR1 is GTSNPN and CDR2 is SVGIG (reference sequence). This CDR3 contains 14 residues. CDR3 amino acids: CAWNTGGFVYGYTF. In DNA form, the CDR3 reads TGTGCCTGGAACACAGGGGGCTTTGTCTATGGCTACACCTTC. The full variable domain, in which reference TRBV30 and TRBJ1-2 provide the parts outside the CDR3, is SQTIHQWPATLVQPVGSPLSLECTVEGTSNPNLYWYRQAAGRGLQLLFYSVGIGQISSEVPQNLSASRPQDRQFILSSKKLLLSDSGFYLCAWNTGGFVYGYTFGSGTRLTVV.

This chain connects TRBV18 to TRBJ2-5; the D is unclear. The germline V gene encodes CDR1 KGHSH and CDR2 LQKENI. Trimming shortened V by 0 bases and J by 5 bases, and 13 bases separated the two germline ends. The CDR3 consists of 15 residues. The CDR3 protein is CASSPPGFPEETQYF. In DNA, the CDR3 is TGTGCCAGCTCACCACCGGGCTTCCCTGAGGAGACCCAGTACTTC.

This clone was picked up one time. This rearrangement joins TRBV18 to TRBJ2-7; no firm D call. The CDR3 consists of 14 residues. Germline V gives CDR1 KGHSH, CDR2 LQKENI. V lost 3 bases and J lost 6, with 15 bases in between. CDR3 coding DNA: TGTGCCAGCTCACCCGACATCTCCCCGGGCGAGCAGTACTTC. Translation gives CASSPDISPGEQYF.

The chain joins TRBV27 to TRBJ2-3; the D gene is possibly TRBD2 (5 bases). There are 15 residues in the CDR3. Germline V gene data show CDR1 as MNHEY and CDR2 as SMNVEV (reference sequence). The V end lost 7 bases, the J end lost 5 bases, and 19 bases lay between the germline ends. The CDR3, as DNA: TGTGCCAGCAACCCACTCTCGGGGTTTGGAGATACGCAGTATTTT. Residues: CASNPLSGFGDTQYF.

V is TRBV9 and J is TRBJ1-2; tentatively, D is TRBD1 (5 bases). This CDR3 has 12 amino acids. The ends were cut back, 5 bases at V and 13 bases at J, with 18 bases in the middle. Germline assignment: CDR1 SGDLS and CDR2 YYNGEE. CDR3 sequence: CASRLLLGDITF. The CDR3 nucleotides read TGTGCCAGCAGACTATTACTGGGGGATATCACCTTC.

The genes are TRBV7-2 and TRBJ2-3; no clear D. Germline V gene lookup returns CDR1 SGHTA and CDR2 FQGNSA. Trimming cost V 5 bases and J 10 bases, with 22 bases left between them. The CDR3 consists of 15 residues. The CDR3 sequence is CASSPGWVGPIAQYF. The CDR3 bases are TGTGCCAGCAGCCCAGGCTGGGTAGGCCCCATCGCGCAGTATTTT.

V gene TRBV7-6 combines with J gene TRBJ2-1; D assignment may be TRBD1 or TRBD2 (6 bases each). Deletions cut 3 bases from V and 7 bases from J, with 16 bases between. The CDR3 is 15 amino acids. Germline V lookup: CDR1 SGHVS, CDR2 FNYEAQ. DNA of the CDR3: TGTGCCAGCAGCTTGGGGGGCAACGTAGGAAATGAGCAGTTCTTC. It translates to CASSLGGNVGNEQFF.

The chain is built from TRBV10-1 and TRBJ1-2, with 7 bases lining up with TRBD1. CDR1 and CDR2 (germline): WNHNN, SYGVQD (reference sequence). CDR3 length: 13 amino acids. V was clipped by 6 bases and J by 5 bases; unmatched bases: 6. Here the CDR3 DNA reads TGCGCCAGCAGCCCCGGGACAGAGTATGGCTACACCTTC. Translation gives CASSPGTEYGYTF.

This sequence joins TRBV4-1 and TRBJ2-7; the D is unclear. With 0 bases removed from V and 3 bases from J, the gap between germline ends came to 9 bases. This CDR3 comprises 14 residues. Germline CDR1 and CDR2: MGHRA and YSYEKL. The CDR3 region is CASSQDRANYEQYF. The DNA for the CDR3 is TGCGCCAGCAGCCAAGATAGGGCCAACTACGAGCAGTACTTC.

The chain has TRBV5-1 and TRBJ2-1; TRBD1 is a possible D gene (6 bases). The germline gives CDR1 SGHRS, CDR2 YFSETQ. Deletions cut 0 bases from V and 4 bases from J, with 11 bases between. This CDR3 comprises 15 residues. DNA for the CDR3: TGCGCCAGCAGCTTGGCCACGGACAGTTACAATGAGCAGTTCTTC. This codes for CASSLATDSYNEQFF.

The genes are TRBV7-6 and TRBJ1-5; no clear D. CDR1 and CDR2 from the germline V gene are SGHVS and FNYEAQ. V was cut by 5 bases and J by 0 bases, with 17 bases left in between. CDR3 length: 17 residues. The CDR3 bases are TGTGCCAGCAGCCCTGAGAGGGAAGGTGATAGCAATCAGCCCCAGCATTTT. Translation gives CASSPEREGDSNQPQHF.

The V call is TRBV11-2, the J call TRBJ1-1; tentative D call: TRBD1 (6 bases). Germline V gene lookup returns CDR1 SGHAT and CDR2 FQNNGV. The CDR3 has 14 amino acids. V was trimmed by 2 bases and J by 5 bases, leaving 12 bases between them. CDR3: CASSLLQGETEAFF. The CDR3 DNA reads as TGTGCCAGCAGCTTATTACAGGGAGAAACTGAAGCTTTCTTT. The full variable domain, with the rest looked up from reference TRBV11-2 and TRBJ1-1, is EAGVAQSPRYKIIEKRQSVAFWCNPISGHATLYWYQQILGQGPKLLIQFQNNGVVDDSQLPKDRFSAERLKGVDSTLKIQPAKLEDSAVYLCASSLLQGETEAFFGQGTRLTVV.

The genes are TRBV19 and TRBJ1-1; no clear D. This CDR3 region has 16 residues. V was cut by 7 bases and J by 3 bases, with 21 bases left in between. Germline CDR1 and CDR2: LNHDA and SQIVND (reference sequence). CDR3 DNA: TGTGCCAGTACCTATCGAGGCGGGGTTGCCCACACTGAAGCTTTCTTT. The encoded protein is CASTYRGGVAHTEAFF.

This sequence joins TRBV7-2 and TRBJ1-6; 7 bases map to TRBD1. The CDR3 extends over 15 amino acids. Unmatched junction bases numbered 5, after V lost 4 bases and J lost 5 bases. Per the germline V gene, CDR1 is SGHTA and CDR2 is FQGNSA. CDR3 loop: CASSSRTGDNSPLHF. The CDR3 coding sequence is TGTGCCAGCAGCTCCCGGACAGGAGATAATTCACCCCTCCACTTT.

This clone was counted a few times. The CDR3 bases are TGCGCCAGCAGCCAGCGGACAGATTCCTCTGGAAACACCATATATTTT. Translated, it gives CASSQRTDSSGNTIYF. V usage is TRBV4-1 and J usage is TRBJ1-3, with D possibly matching TRBD1 (6 bases). The CDR3 is 16 amino acids. Germline V gives CDR1 MGHRA, CDR2 YSYEKL. Trimming took 3 bases from V and 0 from J, leaving 12 bases between them.

The chain combines TRBV16 with TRBJ2-7; no definite D call. This CDR3 is 14 amino acids long. Germline V gives CDR1 KGHSY, CDR2 FQNENV. V lost 3 bases to trimming and J lost 5 bases, with 14 bases between them. The CDR3, as DNA: TGTGCCAGCAGCCACTCCCTAAGAGAGGACGAGCAGTACTTC. It encodes CASSHSLREDEQYF. The full variable domain, rest sourced from reference TRBV16 and TRBJ2-7, is GEEVAQTPKHLVRGEGQKAKLYCAPIKGHSYVFWYQQVLKNEFKFLISFQNENVFDETGMPKERFSAKCLPNSPCSLEIQATKLEDSAVYFCASSHSLREDEQYFGPGTRLTVT.

With respect to this clone: In the same sample, other DNA sequences code for this CDR3. The genes are TRBV2 and TRBJ2-7; 7 bases agree with TRBD1. This CDR3 contains 14 residues. Trimming cost V 6 bases and J 2 bases; bases outside gene matches: 7. Germline V gene sequence: CDR1 SNHLY, CDR2 FYNNEI. CDR3 region: CASRTTGIAYEQYF. CDR3 DNA sequence: TGTGCCAGCAGAACGACAGGGATCGCCTACGAGCAGTACTTC.

The chain employs TRBV5-1 and TRBJ1-1; TRBD1 matches at 7 bases. Germline V CDR1 and CDR2: SGHRS, YFSETQ. This CDR3 is built from 16 residues. Trimming took 0 bases from V and 0 from J; bases not matched to a gene: 5. The CDR3 is CASSLGQGLMNTEAFF. CDR3 nucleotides: TGCGCCAGCAGCTTGGGACAGGGCCTCATGAACACTGAAGCTTTCTTT.

This chain connects TRBV9 to TRBJ2-7; 10 bases align to TRBD1. The CDR3 is made up of 14 amino acids. V gave up 3 bases and J gave up 3 bases; unmatched junction bases: 3. Germline CDR1 and CDR2: SGDLS and YYNGEE. The chain's CDR3 is CASSGRDRGYEQYF. The CDR3 DNA is TGTGCCAGCAGCGGCCGGGACAGGGGCTACGAGCAGTACTTC.

This chain uses TRBV28 with TRBJ2-1; tentative D call: TRBD2 (5 bases). With 3 bases removed from V and 8 bases from J, the gap between germline ends came to 8 bases. The CDR3 covers 12 residues. Per germline, CDR1 MDHEN and CDR2 SYDVKM. The chain's CDR3 is CASSLAGYEQFF. CDR3 sequence (DNA): TGTGCCAGCAGTTTGGCGGGTTATGAGCAGTTCTTC. Supplemented by reference TRBV28 and TRBJ2-1, the full variable domain reads DVKVTQSSRYLVKRTGEKVFLECVQDMDHENMFWYRQDPGLGLRLIYFSYDVKMKEKGDIPEGYSVSREKKERFSLILESASTNQTSMYLCASSLAGYEQFFGPGTRLTVL.

V and J are TRBV28 and TRBJ2-1; D gene ambiguous. Deletions cut 5 bases from V and 5 bases from J, with 19 bases between. The CDR3 consists of 16 residues. Looked up from germline, CDR1 is MDHEN and CDR2 is SYDVKM. The CDR3 loop is CASSGPANTIDNEQFF. In nucleotides, the CDR3 is TGTGCCAGCAGTGGACCAGCTAACACAATCGACAATGAGCAGTTCTTC.

The CDR3 nucleotides read TGTGCCAGCAGCTTAGTCGGGACAGGATTCACCTCGAAATCTGAAGCTTTCTTT. This encodes CASSLVGTGFTSKSEAFF. This chain connects TRBV11-2 to TRBJ1-1, with TRBD1 identical over 8 bases. Germline lookup yields CDR1 SGHAT and CDR2 FQNNGV. Trimming cost V 1 base and J 6 bases; bases outside gene matches: 16. This CDR3 spans 18 amino acids.

The chain joins TRBV6-1 to TRBJ2-3; D gene unclear. The CDR3 contains 13 residues. Germline CDR1 MNHNS, CDR2 SASEGT. V was pared by 3 bases and J by 2 bases, with 6 bases between. CDR3 sequence reads: CASSEFLTDTQYF. Written as DNA, the CDR3 is TGTGCCAGCAGTGAGTTTCTCACAGATACGCAGTATTTT.

The chain joins TRBV5-1 to TRBJ1-2, with D perhaps TRBD1 (5 bases). CDR1 SGHRS and CDR2 YFSETQ come from the germline V gene. V lost 3 bases and J 8 bases, leaving 17 bases between the germline ends. CDR3 size: 14 residues. The CDR3 sequence is CASSSHQGNRGYTF. The CDR3 DNA is TGCGCCAGCAGCTCCCACCAGGGAAACCGCGGCTACACCTTC.

V usage is TRBV7-6 and J usage is TRBJ2-3; D gene uncertain. Per germline, CDR1 SGHVS and CDR2 FNYEAQ. The CDR3 runs 13 residues. The V end was cut by 5 bases, the J end by 6 bases, with 12 bases between. In DNA, the CDR3 is TGTGCCAGCAGCGGTACCCGCGCGGATACGCAGTATTTT. As protein: CASSGTRADTQYF. Full variable domain (missing parts from reference TRBV7-6 and TRBJ2-3): GAGVSQSPRYKVTKRGQDVALRCDPISGHVSLYWYRQALGQGPEFLTYFNYEAQQDKSGLPNDRFSAERPEGSISTLTIQRTEQRDSAMYRCASSGTRADTQYFGPGTRLTVL.